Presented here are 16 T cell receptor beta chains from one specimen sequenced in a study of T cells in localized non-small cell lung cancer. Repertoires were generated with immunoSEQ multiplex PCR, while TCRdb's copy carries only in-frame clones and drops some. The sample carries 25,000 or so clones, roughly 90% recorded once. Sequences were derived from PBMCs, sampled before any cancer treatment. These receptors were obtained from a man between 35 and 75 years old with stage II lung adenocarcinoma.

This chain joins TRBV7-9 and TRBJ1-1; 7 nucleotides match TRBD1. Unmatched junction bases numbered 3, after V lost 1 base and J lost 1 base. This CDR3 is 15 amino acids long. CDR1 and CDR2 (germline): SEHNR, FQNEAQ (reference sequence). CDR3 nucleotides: TGTGCCAGCAGCTTAGGGAGGACAGGGAACACTGAAGCTTTCTTT. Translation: CASSLGRTGNTEAFF.

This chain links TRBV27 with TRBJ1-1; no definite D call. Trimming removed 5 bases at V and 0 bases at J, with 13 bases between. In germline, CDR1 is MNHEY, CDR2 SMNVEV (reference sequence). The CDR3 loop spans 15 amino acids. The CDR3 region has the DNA TGTGCCAGCAGTAGGGCAGGCCTTATGAACACTGAAGCTTTCTTT. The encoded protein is CASSRAGLMNTEAFF.

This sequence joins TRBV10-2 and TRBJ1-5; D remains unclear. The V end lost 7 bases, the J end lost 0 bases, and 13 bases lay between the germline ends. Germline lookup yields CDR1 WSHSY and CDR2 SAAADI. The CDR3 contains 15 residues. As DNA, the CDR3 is TGCGCCAGCAAGCAGGACGTTGATAGCAATCAGCCCCAGCATTTT. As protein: CASKQDVDSNQPQHF.

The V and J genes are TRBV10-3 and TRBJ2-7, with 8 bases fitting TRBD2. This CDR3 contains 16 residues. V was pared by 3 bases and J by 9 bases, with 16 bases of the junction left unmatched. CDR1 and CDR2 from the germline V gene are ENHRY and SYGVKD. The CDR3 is CAISEGGSGVITVQYF. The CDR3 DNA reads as TGTGCCATCAGTGAAGGGGGTAGCGGGGTCATAACTGTGCAGTACTTC.

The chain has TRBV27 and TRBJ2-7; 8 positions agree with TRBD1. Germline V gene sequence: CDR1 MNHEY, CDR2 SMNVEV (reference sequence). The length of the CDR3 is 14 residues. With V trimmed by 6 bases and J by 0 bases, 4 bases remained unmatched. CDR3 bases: TGTGCCAGCAGCACAGGGGGAAGCTCCTACGAGCAGTACTTC. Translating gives CASSTGGSSYEQYF.

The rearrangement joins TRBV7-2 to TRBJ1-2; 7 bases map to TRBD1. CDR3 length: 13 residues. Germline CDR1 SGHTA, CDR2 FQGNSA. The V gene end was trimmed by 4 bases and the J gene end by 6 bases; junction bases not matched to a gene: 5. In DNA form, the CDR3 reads TGTGCCAGCAGCTCGCGACAGGGAGATGGCTACACCTTC. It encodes CASSSRQGDGYTF. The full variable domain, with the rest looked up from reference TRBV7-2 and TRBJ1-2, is GAGVSQSPSNKVTEKGKDVELRCDPISGHTALYWYRQSLGQGLEFLIYFQGNSAPDKSGLPSDRFSAERTGGSVSTLTIQRTQQEDSAVYLCASSSRQGDGYTFGSGTRLTVV.

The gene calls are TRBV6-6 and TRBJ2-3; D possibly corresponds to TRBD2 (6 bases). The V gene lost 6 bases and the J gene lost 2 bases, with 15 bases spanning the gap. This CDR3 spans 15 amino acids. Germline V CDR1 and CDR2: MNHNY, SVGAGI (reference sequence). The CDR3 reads CASSGPSANTDTQYF. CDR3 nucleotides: TGTGCCAGCAGCGGTCCTAGCGCGAACACAGATACGCAGTATTTT.

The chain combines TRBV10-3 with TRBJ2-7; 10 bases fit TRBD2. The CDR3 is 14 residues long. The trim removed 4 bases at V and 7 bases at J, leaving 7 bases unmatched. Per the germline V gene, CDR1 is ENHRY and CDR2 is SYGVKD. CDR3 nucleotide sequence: TGTGCCATCAGTGCGAGCGGGGGGGTTGAGGAGCAGTACTTC. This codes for CAISASGGVEEQYF.

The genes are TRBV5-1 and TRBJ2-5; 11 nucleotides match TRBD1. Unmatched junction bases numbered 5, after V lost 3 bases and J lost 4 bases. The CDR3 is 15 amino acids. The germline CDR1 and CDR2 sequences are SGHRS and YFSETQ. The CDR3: CASSSDRGLAETQYF. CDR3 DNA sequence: TGCGCCAGCAGCTCGGACAGGGGGCTGGCAGAGACCCAGTACTTC.

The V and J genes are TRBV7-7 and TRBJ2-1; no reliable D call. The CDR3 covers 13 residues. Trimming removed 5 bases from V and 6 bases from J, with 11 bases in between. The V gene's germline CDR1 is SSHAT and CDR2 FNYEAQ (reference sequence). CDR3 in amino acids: CASSLNELNEQFF. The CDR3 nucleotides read TGTGCCAGCAGCCTTAACGAGCTCAATGAGCAGTTCTTC.

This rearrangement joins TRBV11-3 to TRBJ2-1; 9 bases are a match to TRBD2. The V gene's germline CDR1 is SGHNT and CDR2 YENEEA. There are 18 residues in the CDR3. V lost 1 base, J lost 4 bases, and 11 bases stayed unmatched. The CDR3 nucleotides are TGTGCCAGCAGCTTAGGTGGCGGGGGGGCTCTTAGATACAATGAGCAGTTCTTC. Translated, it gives CASSLGGGGALRYNEQFF.

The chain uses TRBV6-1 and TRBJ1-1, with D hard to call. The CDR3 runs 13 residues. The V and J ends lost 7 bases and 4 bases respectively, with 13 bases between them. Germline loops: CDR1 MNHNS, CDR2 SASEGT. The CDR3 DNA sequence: TGTGCCAGCAAGGTCAGGATCGGCACTGAAGCTTTCTTT. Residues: CASKVRIGTEAFF.

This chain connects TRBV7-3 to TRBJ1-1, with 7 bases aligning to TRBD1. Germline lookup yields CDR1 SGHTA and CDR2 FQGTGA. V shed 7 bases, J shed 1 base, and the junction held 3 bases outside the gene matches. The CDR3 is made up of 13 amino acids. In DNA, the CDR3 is TGTGCCAGCACGGGACAGCGGAACACTGAAGCTTTCTTT. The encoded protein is CASTGQRNTEAFF.

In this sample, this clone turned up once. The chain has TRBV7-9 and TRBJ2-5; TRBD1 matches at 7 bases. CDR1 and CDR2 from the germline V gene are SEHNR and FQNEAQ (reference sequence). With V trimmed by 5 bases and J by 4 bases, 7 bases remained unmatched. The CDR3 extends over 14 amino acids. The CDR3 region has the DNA TGTGCCAGCAGCCCGACAGGGCAGTCAGAGACCCAGTACTTC. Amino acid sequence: CASSPTGQSETQYF.

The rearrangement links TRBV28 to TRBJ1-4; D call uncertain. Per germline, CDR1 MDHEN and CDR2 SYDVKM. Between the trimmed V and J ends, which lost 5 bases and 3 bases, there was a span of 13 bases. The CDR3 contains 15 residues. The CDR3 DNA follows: TGTGCCAGCAGTGCGGCGGCGGGATCTAATGAAAAACTGTTTTTT. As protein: CASSAAAGSNEKLFF.

CDR3 region: CASSLRSRVSTEAFF. The CDR3 coding sequence is TGTGCCAGCAGCTTAAGGTCAAGGGTCAGCACTGAAGCTTTCTTT. The rearrangement links TRBV13 to TRBJ1-1; D not resolved. CDR1 and CDR2 (germline): PRHDT, FYEKMQ (reference sequence). This CDR3 has 15 residues. V gave up 2 bases and J gave up 4 bases, with 14 bases separating them.